This T cell receptor (beta chain) originates from a study of neurological immune-mediated disorders. Note on this clonotype: At one end, the junction sequence differs from germline, possibly due to a read error.

CDR1 is SGDLS, CDR2 YYNGEE, per germline. This CDR3 has 14 amino acids. TCRdb passed the 5' RACE reads through MiXCR, listing each CDR3 protein once. The sample includes approximately 47,000 distinct CDR3 sequences, roughly an eighth of them seen just once. The time point: longitudinal time-point 3. Sequences were obtained from PBMCs. This TCR came from a male donor with HTLV-1-associated myelopathy (HAM/TSP). This rearrangement joins TRBV9 to TRBJ1-3; D gene unclear. The CDR3 protein is CSRSSGGSGNTIYF. CDR3 coding DNA: TGTTCCAGAAGCTCAGGAGGGAGCGGAAACACCATATATTTT.